This T cell receptor (beta chain) stems from a study of cytomegalovirus exposure and HLA in healthy donors. Study-wide background: Later analysis reported that the 130 or so validation repertoires shared the platform of the approximately 670 first-cohort repertoires.

TCRdb's copy holds only in-frame clones and misses some; the assay was immunoSEQ multiplex PCR. The sample has around 190,000 clones, 86% seen once. Study results and caveats: Most TCR sequences were rare, but some public TCRs occurred in many donors.

It was the 120-subject validation cohort, separate from the approximately 700-subject first cohort, to which the donors belonged. Trimming shortened V by 6 bases and J by 5 bases, and 13 bases separated the two germline ends. CDR1 MNHEY and CDR2 SVGAGI come from the germline V gene. This CDR3 comprises 14 residues. This clone has more than one count but fewer than ten. Its antigen is currently unknown. Sequencing was carried out using PBMCs. The rearrangement joins TRBV6-5 to TRBJ1-4, with D unresolved. This clonotype originated in a man aged 30 to 39 in good health and CMV-seropositive. DNA of the CDR3: TGTGCCAGCAGGGGAACGACGGTAAATGAAAAACTGTTTTTT. It encodes CASRGTTVNEKLFF.